A selection of T cell receptor beta chains follows, all from one sample in a study of T cell repertoires in cytomegalovirus infection. TCRdb re-called the reads through MiXCR, storing one row per CDR3 protein. The sample lists 310,000 or so distinct CDR3 sequences; 15% to 20% were seen once. The source material was PBMCs. Receptors originate from a human donor in good health (CMV status not recorded). Some clones in this sample may be carry-over from other donors' samples. CDR3s include the opening cysteine and the closing phenylalanine or tryptophan. The D gene is left open where the match is weak. Size values are once, few and many counts, or a class for expanded clones, and some rows have none.

d_call	clone_size	cdr3_length	v_call	j_call	cdr3_aa	cdr3_nt
.	few	14	TRBV20-1	TRBJ1-6	CSARELFGNSPLHF	TGCAGTGCTAGAGAGCTATTCGGGAATTCACCCCTCCACTTT
.	.	15	TRBV6-6	TRBJ1-6	CASSYSQRGNSPLHF	TGTGCCAGCAGTTACTCTCAGCGGGGCAATTCACCCCTCCACTTT
.	.	13	TRBV18	TRBJ1-1	CASSPPPKTEAFF	TGTGCCAGCTCACCACCGCCGAAGACTGAAGCTTTCTTT
.	few	12	TRBV2	TRBJ2-5	CASSPETETQYF	TGTGCCAGCAGTCCGGAGACGGAGACCCAGTACTTC
TRBD2	many	15	TRBV19	TRBJ2-1	CASSIGTSGYNEQFF	TGTGCCAGTAGTATAGGGACTAGCGGCTACAATGAGCAGTTCTTC
.	.	18	TRBV7-9	TRBJ2-1	CASSSSETGTAVYNEQFF	TGTGCCAGCAGCTCATCAGAAACCGGGACGGCGGTCTACAATGAGCAGTTCTTC
.	many	11	TRBV7-9	TRBJ1-2	CASSLKGGYTF	TGTGCCAGCAGCCTAAAGGGAGGCTACACCTTC
.	many	16	TRBV7-2	TRBJ1-3	CASSLVTGNSGNTIYF	TGTGCCAGCAGCTTAGTTACGGGAAACTCTGGAAACACCATATATTTT
.	few	15	TRBV19	TRBJ1-5	CASSIDRGAGQPQHF	TGTGCCAGTAGTATTGATAGGGGCGCAGGTCAGCCCCAGCATTTT
.	few	14	TRBV6-5	TRBJ2-2	CASSLSGRTGELFF	TGTGCCAGCAGTTTGTCAGGGCGAACCGGGGAGCTGTTTTTT
TRBD1	.	16	TRBV10-3	TRBJ1-1	CAISGQQGAGNTEAFF	TGTGCCATCAGTGGACAACAGGGGGCAGGGAACACTGAAGCTTTCTTT
TRBD1	.	14	TRBV12-3/TRBV12-4	TRBJ1-1	CASSLQQGYTEAFF	TGTGCCAGCAGTTTACAACAGGGGTACACTGAAGCTTTCTTT
TRBD2	many	16	TRBV27	TRBJ2-3	CASSQTSGGATDTQYF	TGTGCCAGCAGCCAGACTAGCGGGGGGGCCACAGATACGCAGTATTTT
.	many	13	TRBV7-2	TRBJ1-1	CASTKTDAPVAFF	TGTGCCAGCACCAAAACGGACGCCCCTGTGGCTTTCTTT
TRBD1	few	15	TRBV6-5	TRBJ2-7	CASSYSLTGTYEQYF	TGTGCCAGCAGTTACTCTTTGACAGGGACGTACGAGCAGTACTTC
.	.	17	TRBV14	TRBJ2-1	CASSPLTGALGVDEQFF	TGTGCCAGCAGCCCTCTGACTGGAGCCCTGGGCGTGGATGAGCAGTTCTTC
.	.	15	TRBV11-2	TRBJ2-3	CASSLDLGPPDTQYF	TGTGCCAGCAGCCTCGATCTAGGGCCCCCGGATACGCAGTATTTT